This T cell receptor (beta chain) was obtained from a study of blood T cell repertoires in COVID-19. Study-wide background: From the United States, Italy and Spain came samples of acute and convalescent COVID-19. The cDNA or gDNA used as material had been derived from T cells, B-cell-depleted T cells, or PBMCs.

Under the authors' procedure: Amplified reference gene primers provided the basis for estimating nucleated cell counts. Some clones are missing from TCRdb's copy, which holds only in-frame ones; the method was immunoSEQ multiplex PCR. The V and J calls and the clone size are those of that table, but D and trimming were determined from the DNA. The table lists roughly 32,000 clones, approximately 91% of them singletons. With 4 bases removed from V and 1 base from J, the gap between germline ends came to 8 bases. Germline CDR1 is SGHRS and CDR2 is YFSETQ. CDR3 length equals 13 residues. Sequenced input: peripheral blood. The sequence came from a man in his fifties or sixties with acute or convalescent COVID-19. The chain has TRBV5-1 and TRBJ2-5; D possibly corresponds to TRBD2 (6 bases). CDR3 protein: CASSPEGQETQYF. DNA of the CDR3: TGCGCCAGCAGCCCGGAGGGCCAAGAGACCCAGTACTTC.